These T cell receptor beta chains were read from a single sample in a study of blood T cell repertoires in COVID-19. Generated by immunoSEQ multiplex PCR, the TCRdb table keeps only in-frame clones and is missing some. Seen here are about 250,000 clones, about nine tenths observed once, and the top ten hold less than 3%. The sample was PBMCs or T cells enriched from blood (not recorded which). The source is a woman in her 50s who had recovered from COVID-19. Both conserved end residues are part of each CDR3. Each record gives: V gene, J gene, clone size, D gene, CDR3 protein, CDR3 DNA. The D gene is left open where the match is weak. The size of a clone is reported for some rows only, either as once, few or many, or as a class for expanded clones.

TRBV11-2	TRBJ2-7	NA	NA	CASSLNGHPSYEQYF	TGTGCCAGCAGCTTAAACGGACATCCCTCCTACGAGCAGTACTTC
TRBV18	TRBJ1-5	once	NA	CASSLITGWDQPQHF	TGTGCCAGCTCACTTATTACAGGGTGGGATCAGCCCCAGCATTTT
TRBV18	TRBJ1-1	NA	TRBD1	CASSPGQGNTEAFF	TGTGCCAGCTCGCCGGGACAGGGGAACACTGAAGCTTTCTTT
TRBV2	TRBJ2-7	once	NA	CASSKQETYEQYF	TGTGCCAGCAGCAAACAGGAGACCTACGAGCAGTACTTC
TRBV19	TRBJ2-3	NA	TRBD2	CASGQDSGSGTDTQYF	TGTGCCAGTGGCCAGGATAGCGGGAGTGGGACAGATACGCAGTATTTT
TRBV4-3	TRBJ1-2	NA	TRBD1	CASSQELGQVYYGYTF	TGCGCCAGCAGCCAAGAATTGGGACAGGTTTACTATGGCTACACCTTC
TRBV10-1	TRBJ2-7	NA	TRBD2	CASSESLAGGREQYF	TGCGCCAGCAGTGAGAGTCTAGCGGGAGGGCGGGAGCAGTACTTC
TRBV7-2	TRBJ2-7	NA	TRBD1	CASSSDRRSSYEQYF	TGTGCCAGCAGCTCGGACAGGCGGAGCTCCTACGAGCAGTACTTC
TRBV21-1	TRBJ2-3	NA	NA	CASSYGPYRFTDTQYF	TGTGCCAGCAGCTATGGGCCGTACCGATTCACAGATACGCAGTATTTT
TRBV29-1	TRBJ1-2	NA	TRBD1	CSVETGGDYGYTF	TGCAGCGTTGAGACAGGGGGCGACTATGGCTACACCTTC
TRBV20-1	TRBJ1-4	NA	NA	CSASDEKLFF	TGCAGTGCCAGCGATGAAAAACTGTTTTTT
TRBV7-9	TRBJ2-3	NA	NA	CASSLQGTSTDTQYF	TGTGCCAGCAGCTTACAGGGTACTAGCACAGATACGCAGTATTTT
TRBV24-1	TRBJ1-4	NA	TRBD1	CATSEGRQGGEKLFF	TGTGCCACCAGTGAAGGGCGACAGGGTGGTGAAAAACTGTTTTTT
TRBV28	TRBJ2-7	NA	TRBD1	CASSQGVRGYEQYF	TGTGCCAGCAGTCAGGGGGTACGGGGTTACGAGCAGTACTTC
TRBV5-5	TRBJ2-1	NA	TRBD2	CASSLGPSGGSLYNEQFF	TGTGCCAGCAGCTTGGGACCCTCTGGCGGGAGTTTGTACAATGAGCAGTTCTTC
TRBV19	TRBJ2-7	NA	TRBD1	CASSISQVTGWTEQYF	TGTGCCAGTAGTATAAGTCAAGTGACAGGGTGGACCGAGCAGTACTTC
TRBV20-1	TRBJ2-7	NA	NA	CSATGHNEQYF	TGCAGTGCCACGGGACACAACGAGCAGTACTTC
TRBV25-1	TRBJ2-1	NA	NA	CASSDLRRGALGNEQFF	TGTGCCAGCAGTGACCTAAGGCGCGGGGCCCTGGGGAATGAGCAGTTCTTC
TRBV7-9	TRBJ1-4	NA	NA	CASSLVGGLEKLFF	TGTGCCAGCAGCTTAGTTGGCGGACTGGAAAAACTGTTTTTT
TRBV19	TRBJ2-1	NA	TRBD2	CASSSRTSGRVALNEQFF	TGTGCCAGTAGTTCCAGGACTAGCGGGAGAGTCGCACTCAATGAGCAGTTCTTC
TRBV7-2	TRBJ1-4	NA	NA	CASSFDRQNEKLFF	TGTGCCAGCAGCTTCGACAGACAGAATGAAAAACTGTTTTTT
TRBV20-1	TRBJ2-5	NA	TRBD2	CSASGDYRGGETQYF	TGCAGTGCTAGTGGCGACTACCGGGGAGGGGAGACCCAGTACTTC
TRBV24-1	TRBJ2-5	NA	TRBD2	CATTGGSVSETQYF	TGTGCCACCACGGGCGGGAGCGTTTCAGAGACCCAGTACTTC
TRBV5-1	TRBJ2-7	NA	NA	CASSSRGSQAEQYF	TGCGCCAGCAGCAGCAGGGGTTCTCAAGCCGAGCAGTACTTC
TRBV7-2	TRBJ1-2	NA	TRBD1	CASSPRVPWTGGVRNGYTF	TGTGCCAGCAGCCCCCGTGTCCCCTGGACAGGGGGAGTTAGAAATGGCTACACCTTC
TRBV6-6	TRBJ1-5	NA	TRBD1	CASRTGTAWSQPQHF	TGTGCCAGCAGGACGGGGACAGCTTGGAGTCAGCCCCAGCATTTT
TRBV18	TRBJ1-2	NA	NA	CASSFDSGTGYTF	TGTGCCAGCTCATTTGACAGCGGGACTGGCTACACCTTC